This record looks at one TCR beta chain sequence and its context. What it recognizes is unknown. Germline loops: CDR1 SQVTM, CDR2 ANQGSEA. Between the trimmed V and J ends, which lost 2 bases and 7 bases, there was a span of 18 bases. This CDR3 is 15 amino acids long. The sample comes from a study of shared clonotypes between healthy human individuals. Data came from immunoSEQ multiplex PCR; TCRdb stores just in-frame clones and leaves some out. The sample holds roughly 1,000,000 clones; roughly 74% are singletons and the top ten take under 0.6%. Findings and limits, study-wide: Generation probabilities were higher for clonotypes shared across all four sorted-subset donors than for unshared ones.

Sequences were obtained from memory CD4+ T cells from PBMCs. The sample's subset: CD45RA-negative fraction. The receptor was derived from a man aged 18 to 29 in good health. Some clones in this sample may be carry-over from other donors' samples. The chain employs TRBV29-1 and TRBJ2-1; D is ambiguous. CDR3 protein: CSVEKGGTPRNEQFF. The CDR3 DNA follows: TGCAGCGTTGAAAAAGGTGGCACGCCCCGAAATGAGCAGTTCTTC.